The 23 T cell receptor beta chains below come from one sample, sequenced in a study of blood T cells in healthy people across ages. It was with a sample-barcoded 5' primer and a J-beta primer mix that a second PCR of roughly 7 to 11 cycles was run. Each CDR3 protein is one row after TCRdb ran MiXCR on the 5' RACE reads. The table has about 780,000 distinct CDR3 sequences, roughly 26% seen once. This sample was shared with a second study, whose subject was T cells of mothers and their children.

Sample: blood. Receptors originate from a boy aged 5-17 years in good health.

Only a few counts were recorded for this clonotype. The chain is built from TRBV3-1 and TRBJ1-2; D is unclear. The CDR3 runs 11 residues. Germline V gives CDR1 LGHDT, CDR2 YNNKEL (reference sequence). V was cut by 5 bases and J by 7 bases, with 8 bases left in between. The CDR3 coding sequence is TGTGCCAGCAGCTCCCAACGTGGCTACACCTTC. It translates to CASSSQRGYTF.

The V call is TRBV28, the J call TRBJ2-7, with a possible D match to TRBD1 (7 bases). Germline V gives CDR1 MDHEN, CDR2 SYDVKM. V lost 8 bases and J 2 bases, leaving 16 bases between the germline ends. The CDR3 consists of 14 residues. The CDR3 DNA reads as TGTGCCAGCCTCCGACAGGGAGGTACCTACGAGCAGTACTTC. It yields the protein CASLRQGGTYEQYF. Full variable domain (remainder filled in from reference TRBV28 and TRBJ2-7): DVKVTQSSRYLVKRTGEKVFLECVQDMDHENMFWYRQDPGLGLRLIYFSYDVKMKEKGDIPEGYSVSREKKERFSLILESASTNQTSMYLCASLRQGGTYEQYFGPGTRLTVT.

The chain employs TRBV13 and TRBJ2-3; TRBD2 might be the D (6 bases). Between the trimmed V and J ends, which lost 6 bases and 6 bases, there was a span of 10 bases. The CDR3 length is 12 residues. Germline V gene lookup returns CDR1 PRHDT and CDR2 FYEKMQ (reference sequence). As DNA, the CDR3 is TGTGCCAGCAGGGGGGGTAAGGATACGCAGTATTTT. Residues: CASRGGKDTQYF.

This clonotype was recorded at least ten times. The rearrangement uses TRBV12-3 or TRBV12-4 and TRBJ2-7; no definite D call. The CDR3 contains 11 residues. The V gene lost 6 bases and the J gene lost 7 bases, with 10 bases spanning the gap. The CDR3 reads CASRSIGEQYF. The CDR3 DNA sequence: TGTGCCAGCAGGTCCATAGGGGAGCAGTACTTC.

The genes are TRBV20-1 and TRBJ2-5; D is possibly TRBD1 (6 bases). This CDR3 region has 13 residues. Germline V gene sequence: CDR1 DFQATT, CDR2 SNEGSKA (reference sequence). V lost 5 bases, J lost 5 bases, and 15 bases lay in between. CDR3 in DNA: TGCAGTGCTCAACAGGGTCCAGGGGAGACCCAGTACTTC. As protein: CSAQQGPGETQYF.

This clonotype was counted only a few times. The chain joins TRBV20-1 to TRBJ2-1, with 9 bases aligning to TRBD1. The junction had 3 bases not matched to a gene; V was cut back by 0 bases and J by 0 bases. The CDR3 is 16 amino acids. Germline V gives CDR1 DFQATT, CDR2 SNEGSKA (reference sequence). Here the CDR3 DNA reads TGCAGTGCTAGAGATGTGGGACAGGGCTCCTACAATGAGCAGTTCTTC. Translated: CSARDVGQGSYNEQFF.

V is TRBV20-1 and J is TRBJ2-3; D uncertain. This CDR3 has 11 residues. Trimming pared 2 bases from V and 2 bases from J, leaving 2 bases between. Germline loops: CDR1 DFQATT, CDR2 SNEGSKA (reference sequence). CDR3 protein: CSARLTDTQYF. In nucleotides, the CDR3 is TGCAGTGCTAGACTCACAGATACGCAGTATTTT.

This clonotype has only a few counts. This chain links TRBV5-1 with TRBJ2-1, with D perhaps matching TRBD2 (6 bases). The CDR3 runs 16 residues. The V and J ends lost 0 bases and 8 bases respectively, with 18 bases between them. Germline CDR1 and CDR2: SGHRS and YFSETQ. The CDR3 DNA reads TGCGCCAGCAGCTTGGCGGCGGGGAGGTCTGGGGATGAGCAGTTCTTC. It specifies CASSLAAGRSGDEQFF.

The sample holds many counts of this clonotype. The chain recombines TRBV4-2 with TRBJ2-1; D is possibly TRBD1 or TRBD2 (5 bases each). The CDR3 runs 15 residues. V was cut by 1 base and J by 2 bases, with 9 bases left in between. Germline values: CDR1 LGHNA, CDR2 YNFKEQ. CDR3 in amino acids: CASSQVGGPYNEQFF. The DNA of the CDR3 is TGTGCCAGCAGCCAAGTTGGGGGTCCCTACAATGAGCAGTTCTTC.

This clonotype was seen only a few times. DNA for the CDR3: TGCGCCAGCAGCCTCTGGACAGGCGATAACACCGGGGAGCTGTTTTTT. This sequence encodes CASSLWTGDNTGELFF. The chain has TRBV5-1 and TRBJ2-2; 7 nucleotides match TRBD1. Germline lookup yields CDR1 SGHRS and CDR2 YFSETQ. With 4 bases clipped from V and 2 bases from J, the junction kept 8 bases outside the gene matches. The CDR3 covers 16 residues.

The rearrangement uses TRBV25-1 and TRBJ2-1; D unresolved. Germline V gene sequence: CDR1 MGHDK, CDR2 SYGVNS. V was shortened by 3 bases and J by 10 bases, with 16 bases between the two germline ends. The CDR3 has 14 residues. For the CDR3, the DNA is TGTGCCAGCAGTGACGGCAATGGGGTCGGAGAGCAGTTCTTC. As protein: CASSDGNGVGEQFF.

Only a few counts were recorded for this clonotype. The rearrangement joins TRBV6-5 to TRBJ2-1; D perhaps matches TRBD1 (6 bases). From germline, CDR1 is MNHEY and CDR2 SVGAGI. The CDR3 covers 15 residues. The V gene lost 6 bases and the J gene lost 0 bases, with 12 bases spanning the gap. CDR3 region: CASRSRGYSYNEQFF. The CDR3 nucleotides read TGTGCCAGCAGGAGCAGGGGCTACTCCTACAATGAGCAGTTCTTC.

V is TRBV10-2 and J is TRBJ2-5; 8 bases line up with TRBD2. J was trimmed by 4 bases and V by 8 bases; bases with no gene match: 12. Germline-derived CDR1 and CDR2 are WSHSY and SAAADI. The CDR3 is 15 residues long. CDR3 sequence: CASGGAGDARETQYF. In nucleotides, the CDR3 is TGCGCCAGCGGGGGAGCGGGGGACGCCAGAGAGACCCAGTACTTC.

This clonotype appeared a few times. The chain recombines TRBV7-9 with TRBJ2-3; 7 bases are shared with TRBD1. Germline trimming cut 4 bases from V and 0 bases from J; bases unmatched to any gene: 7. The CDR3 is 16 amino acids. Germline assignment: CDR1 SEHNR and CDR2 FQNEAQ (reference sequence). The CDR3 is CASSSRRTGSTDTQYF. Here the CDR3 DNA reads TGTGCCAGCAGCTCCAGGCGGACAGGAAGCACAGATACGCAGTATTTT.

This clonotype has just a few counts. The chain combines TRBV6-5 with TRBJ2-2, with D perhaps assigned TRBD1 or TRBD2 (6 bases each). CDR3 size: 17 residues. Germline V gene data show CDR1 as MNHEY and CDR2 as SVGAGI. V shed 0 bases and J shed 1 base, with 12 bases lying between them. The CDR3 bases are TGTGCCAGCAGTTACTCACCCGGGGGCCTGAACACCGGGGAGCTGTTTTTT. As protein: CASSYSPGGLNTGELFF.

This clonotype was detected a few times. No DNA is shown, since the ends of the CDR3 on it are uncertain; the CDR3 is the one TCRdb lists. The gene calls are TRBV9 and TRBJ1-2; the DNA was not compared with TRBD1, the D call given in the table. Germline V gives CDR1 SGDLS, CDR2 YYNGEE. The CDR3 is made up of 15 amino acids, end residues included. The CDR3 here is CASSVVVGTGAPPSF.

A remark on this clonotype: Its ends do not fully match the called genes, so a read error is possible. The chain carries TRBV12-3 or TRBV12-4 and TRBJ1-1; D gene unclear. The CDR3 loop spans 13 amino acids. CDR3 DNA: TGTACCAGCAGTTTCTCTATAGGGACTGAAGCTTTCTTT. This sequence encodes CTSSFSIGTEAFF.

A remark on this clonotype: A read error may produce the germline difference seen at one junction end. The DNA of the CDR3 is TGTGCCAGCAGCCGAACCGTCACTAGCGGGGGTGAGCAAGAGACCCAGTACTTC. Amino acid sequence: CASSRTVTSGGEQETQYF. This chain connects TRBV4-1 to TRBJ2-5; TRBD2 matches 11 bases. The CDR3 loop spans 18 amino acids. CDR1 and CDR2 from the germline V gene are MGHRA and YSYEKL.

This clonotype was observed a few times. J is TRBJ1-3 and V is TRBV19; D remains unclear. The CDR3 is made up of 14 amino acids. Looked up from germline, CDR1 is LNHDA and CDR2 is SQIVND (reference sequence). V was trimmed by 7 bases and J by 0 bases, leaving 10 bases between them. The CDR3 DNA reads TGTGCCAGTATGGAGCAACTCTCTGGAAACACCATATATTTT. It encodes CASMEQLSGNTIYF.

V usage is TRBV20-1 and J usage is TRBJ1-2, with 9 bases identical to TRBD1. The CDR3 length is 12 residues. Germline V gene sequence: CDR1 DFQATT, CDR2 SNEGSKA (reference sequence). Unmatched junction bases numbered 2, after V lost 3 bases and J lost 6 bases. CDR3 region: CSARDRGHGYTF. The CDR3 nucleotides are TGCAGTGCTAGGGACAGGGGTCATGGCTACACCTTC.

This chain joins TRBV10-3 and TRBJ2-5; the match to TRBD2 covers 10 bases. Germline CDR1 and CDR2: ENHRY and SYGVKD. The V and J ends lost 5 bases and 1 base, in that order; junction bases with no gene match: 7. The CDR3 totals 16 residues. CDR3 region: CAISRPSGGSQETQYF. Here the CDR3 DNA reads TGTGCCATCAGTAGGCCTAGCGGGGGTTCCCAAGAGACCCAGTACTTC.

The CDR3 region is CASSSLKRGSSYEQYF. In DNA form, the CDR3 reads TGTGCCAGCAGTTCCTTGAAGCGGGGAAGCTCCTACGAGCAGTACTTC. The genes are TRBV6-5 and TRBJ2-7; 7 nucleotides align to TRBD2. The V segment lost 4 bases and the J segment 0 bases; nucleotides outside the gene matches: 9. The germline V gene has CDR1 MNHEY and CDR2 SVGAGI. The CDR3 has 16 residues.

The V and J genes are TRBV4-1 and TRBJ1-5, with D perhaps TRBD1 (5 bases). There are 15 residues in the CDR3. Germline-derived CDR1 and CDR2 are MGHRA and YSYEKL. V dropped 0 bases and J dropped 5 bases, with 11 bases sitting between them. The CDR3, as DNA: TGCGCCAGCAGCCAAGACGGGGGTGGCGATCAGCCCCAGCATTTT. Translated, it gives CASSQDGGGDQPQHF.